This record concerns one T cell receptor beta chain sequence. Its specificity is not known. The CDR3 has 15 amino acids. The germline gives CDR1 MNHGY, CDR2 SVAAGI. V lost 5 bases, J lost 4 bases, and 9 bases stayed unmatched. TCRdb's table, derived via immunoSEQ multiplex PCR, lists solely in-frame clones and lacks some. In the table there are more than 8,500 clones, roughly 85% of which are singletons. The data were obtained in a study of blood T cell dynamics during melanoma immunotherapy. Study in general: Standard first-line treatment here was pembrolizumab or nivolumab plus ipilimumab in metastatic melanoma. Study-wide results and caveats: It remained unknown if the driving T cell clones were melanoma-specific. Disease-control patients' PBMC repertoires became either more clonal or more diverse at W3.

Time point: week 3, after first cycle of checkpoint inhibitor. Response was assessed by RECIST 1.1 at 12 weeks, except a couple of rapid progressors. V and J are TRBV6-9 and TRBJ2-7; TRBD1 agrees at 9 bases. This receptor was taken from a human donor with melanoma. The sample here was blood, taken from a patient treated with checkpoint blockade. The CDR3 sequence is CASSEMAGTGYEQYF. The CDR3 DNA follows: TGTGCCAGCAGTGAAATGGCCGGGACAGGGTACGAGCAGTACTTC.